Listed here are 3 T cell receptor beta chains from one sample, sequenced in a study of cytomegalovirus exposure and HLA in healthy donors. Method: immunoSEQ multiplex PCR; TCRdb's copy keeps in-frame clones and lacks some. Of about 170,000 clones listed, 70% to 90% are singletons. Sequencing used PBMCs. These receptors were taken from a woman younger than 45 in good health and CMV-seronegative.

There are many counts of this clone. The V gene is TRBV9, the J gene TRBJ2-7, with no clear D. Germline CDR1 and CDR2: SGDLS and YYNGEE. The V end lost 0 bases, the J end lost 0 bases, and 13 bases lay between the germline ends. The CDR3 loop spans 16 amino acids. CDR3 bases: TGTGCCAGCAGCGTAGCTTCTAGTCCCCCCTCCTACGAGCAGTACTTC. Translation gives CASSVASSPPSYEQYF.

The chain couples TRBV14 to TRBJ1-6, with D perhaps matching TRBD1 (5 bases). V shed 0 bases and J shed 7 bases, with 13 bases lying between them. The CDR3 loop spans 16 amino acids. The V gene's germline CDR1 is SGHDN and CDR2 FVKESK. The CDR3 loop reads CASSQDLDRRNSPLHF. The CDR3 DNA is TGTGCCAGCAGCCAAGATCTCGACAGACGGAATTCACCCCTCCACTTT. The full variable domain, completed using reference TRBV14 and TRBJ1-6, is EAGVTQFPSHSVIEKGQTVTLRCDPISGHDNLYWYRRVMGKEIKFLLHFVKESKQDESGMPNNRFLAERTGGTYSTLKVQPAELEDSGVYFCASSQDLDRRNSPLHFGNGTRLTVT.

The V call is TRBV6-5, the J call TRBJ2-7; D perhaps matches TRBD2 (6 bases). The CDR3 runs 13 residues. V lost 5 bases, J lost 3 bases, and 11 bases lay in between. Germline V gene lookup returns CDR1 MNHEY and CDR2 SVGAGI. The CDR3 region is CASSPGLRYEQYF. The DNA for the CDR3 is TGTGCCAGCAGTCCGGGACTTCGCTACGAGCAGTACTTC.